Below, 8 T cell receptor beta chains from the same sample are listed, as sequenced in a study of cytomegalovirus exposure and HLA in healthy donors. PCR primers comprised 60 Vbeta and 13 Jbeta primers. Profiled with immunoSEQ multiplex PCR; TCRdb holds only in-frame clones, not every one. Of 150,000 or so clones listed, 70% to 85% were seen once; the top ten hold roughly 2%. Sequenced input: PBMCs. The source of these receptors is a man aged 30-40 years in good health and CMV-seronegative.

This clone was seen a handful of times. The V gene is TRBV6-6, the J gene TRBJ1-2, with 8 bases that match TRBD1. Per the germline V gene, CDR1 is MNHNY and CDR2 is SVGAGI (reference sequence). Trimming removed 0 bases from V and 8 bases from J; junction bases left unmatched: 8. This CDR3 contains 15 residues. The CDR3 region is CASSYSTGDMSGYTF. CDR3 DNA: TGTGCCAGCAGTTACTCGACAGGGGACATGAGCGGCTACACCTTC.

The gene calls are TRBV6-1 and TRBJ1-6; no firm D call. The V gene's germline CDR1 is MNHNS and CDR2 SASEGT. Trimming pared 2 bases from V and 9 bases from J, leaving 8 bases between. The CDR3 covers 13 residues. CDR3 DNA sequence: TGTGCCAGCAGTGAACTGAGAGGTTCACCCCTCCACTTT. It is translated as CASSELRGSPLHF.

The sample holds one count of this clone. The V call is TRBV7-2, the J call TRBJ1-2; D possibly corresponds to TRBD1 (6 bases). This CDR3 region has 15 residues. CDR1 and CDR2 from the germline V gene are SGHTA and FQGNSA. Trimming left V 1 base short and J 5 bases short, with 14 bases between. The CDR3 DNA follows: TGTGCCAGCAGCTTAGTTGAGGGACATGGTTATGGCTACACCTTC. Amino acid sequence: CASSLVEGHGYGYTF.

The V call is TRBV9, the J call TRBJ1-3; D is unclear. This CDR3 is 14 amino acids long. V dropped 2 bases and J dropped 1 base, with 7 bases sitting between them. The germline V gene has CDR1 SGDLS and CDR2 YYNGEE. In DNA form, the CDR3 reads TGTGCCAGCAGCGTTCAGGATTCTGGAAACACCATATATTTT. As protein: CASSVQDSGNTIYF.

The chain uses TRBV7-9 and TRBJ2-7; 7 bases map to TRBD2. The CDR3 extends over 13 amino acids. The ends lost 1 base at V and 4 bases at J; junction bases unmatched: 1. The germline V gene encodes CDR1 SEHNR and CDR2 FQNEAQ (reference sequence). DNA for the CDR3: TGTGCCAGCAGCTTAGGGGGGGGTTACGAGCAGTACTTC. Translating gives CASSLGGGYEQYF.

The genes are TRBV9 and TRBJ2-1, with TRBD2 matching 10 bases. Trimming took 6 bases from V and 7 from J; bases not matched to a gene: 16. CDR1 and CDR2 from the germline V gene are SGDLS and YYNGEE. The length of the CDR3 is 17 residues. The CDR3 spells CASNLPLAGESRNEQFF. As DNA, the CDR3 is TGTGCCAGCAACTTACCCCTAGCGGGGGAGAGTAGGAATGAGCAGTTCTTC.

Points on this clone: Germline is not matched at one junction end, which may reflect a read error. V and J are TRBV2 and TRBJ2-7, with 8 positions matching TRBD1. CDR3 length equals 13 residues. CDR1 and CDR2 from the germline V gene are SNHLY and FYNNEI. The CDR3 is CASSDRASYEQSF. CDR3 in DNA: TGTGCCAGTTCGGACAGGGCTTCCTACGAGCAGTCCTTC.

This sequence joins TRBV30 and TRBJ1-3; possible D gene TRBD1, 6 bases. With 5 bases removed from V and 0 bases from J, the gap between germline ends came to 8 bases. Germline V CDR1 and CDR2: GTSNPN, SVGIG (reference sequence). CDR3 length: 13 residues. CDR3 loop: CAWGQYSGNTIYF. Written as DNA, the CDR3 is TGTGCCTGGGGACAGTACTCTGGAAACACCATATATTTT. Using reference TRBV30 and TRBJ1-3 for the parts outside the CDR3, the full variable domain is SQTIHQWPATLVQPVGSPLSLECTVEGTSNPNLYWYRQAAGRGLQLLFYSVGIGQISSEVPQNLSASRPQDRQFILSSKKLLLSDSGFYLCAWGQYSGNTIYFGEGSWLTVV.